This T cell receptor beta chain was retrieved from a study of cytomegalovirus exposure and HLA in healthy donors. Across the study: In an earlier analysis, 95 million to 140 million unique TCR beta sequences were found from approximately 170 million T cells. Findings and caveats of the study: Several of the most significant clusters appeared linked to common viral pathogens, based on a later analysis.

For this clone: No antigen is known for it.

Primers for the PCR totalled 60 Vbeta and 13 Jbeta. Libraries were prepared by immunoSEQ multiplex PCR; TCRdb keeps only in-frame clonotypes and omits some of them. The sample contains approximately 170,000 clones, roughly 80% of which appear only once. The CDR3 extends over 14 amino acids. Germline-derived CDR1 and CDR2 are LNHDA and SQIVND (reference sequence). The germline V and J ends were trimmed by 5 bases and 4 bases, with 12 bases remaining between them. This TCR was sampled from a male donor in good health and CMV-seronegative. The chain joins TRBV19 to TRBJ1-5; D perhaps matches TRBD1 (5 bases). Sequenced sample: PBMCs. The CDR3: CASSLRQNNQPQHF. The CDR3 DNA is TGTGCCAGTAGTTTGAGACAGAATAATCAGCCCCAGCATTTT.